This T cell receptor (beta chain) derives from a study of blood T cell repertoires in COVID-19. Assay used: immunoSEQ multiplex PCR; TCRdb lists only in-frame clones, some missing. The sample has roughly 250,000 clones; around 88% are singletons. Germline trimming cut 2 bases from V and 1 base from J; bases unmatched to any gene: 6. CDR1 SGHRS and CDR2 YFSETQ come from the germline V gene. The CDR3 contains 16 residues. The receptor was derived from a woman between 40 and 55 years old with acute COVID-19. V and J are TRBV5-1 and TRBJ2-3; 8 bases match TRBD2. Material for sequencing was PBMCs or T cells enriched from blood (not recorded which). The CDR3 reads CASSLPEAGGTDTQYF. The CDR3 nucleotides read TGCGCCAGCAGCTTACCTGAAGCGGGAGGCACAGATACGCAGTATTTT.